Presented here are 19 T cell receptor beta chains from one specimen sequenced in a study of T cell responses to AZD1222 COVID-19 vaccine. Here immunoSEQ multiplex PCR was the method, and the copy in TCRdb shows in-frame clones only, minus some. The sample lists roughly 80,000 clones, roughly 80% occurring once. Specimen: peripheral blood, collected on day 0 of AZD1222 vaccination. Every receptor here comes from an adult in good health.

This rearrangement joins TRBV10-2 to TRBJ2-7, with TRBD2 matching 14 bases. The CDR3 contains 15 residues. Germline CDR1 reads WSHSY; CDR2 reads SAAADI. After removal of 4 bases from V and 2 bases from J, the junction contained 1 base not matched to a gene. The CDR3 reads CASSGGLAGAYEQYF. DNA of the CDR3: TGCGCCAGCAGTGGGGGACTAGCGGGAGCCTACGAGCAGTACTTC.

For the CDR3, the DNA is TGTGCCAGCAGCGCGGGACAGAACTATGGCTACACCTTC. Translation gives CASSAGQNYGYTF. The chain has TRBV5-6 and TRBJ1-2; 7 nucleotides align to TRBD1. CDR3 size: 13 residues. Germline V gene data show CDR1 as SGHDT and CDR2 as YYEEEE. J lost 2 bases, V lost 4 bases, and 2 bases had no gene match. The full variable domain, with the rest looked up from reference TRBV5-6 and TRBJ1-2, is DAGVTQSPTHLIKTRGQQVTLRCSPKSGHDTVSWYQQALGQGPQFIFQYYEEEERQRGNFPDRFSGHQFPNYSSELNVNALLLGDSALYLCASSAGQNYGYTFGSGTRLTVV.

This chain joins TRBV7-3 and TRBJ1-1; 8 nucleotides agree with TRBD1. The CDR3 extends over 14 amino acids. Germline lookup yields CDR1 SGHTA and CDR2 FQGTGA. V lost 5 bases and J lost 6; bases outside the gene matches: 8. The CDR3 loop reads CASSPGQGRAEAFF. CDR3 sequence (DNA): TGTGCCAGCAGCCCCGGACAGGGAAGGGCTGAAGCTTTCTTT.

The chain joins TRBV4-2 to TRBJ2-2, with 8 bases matching TRBD1. With V trimmed by 4 bases and J by 1 base, 2 bases remained unmatched. The V gene's germline CDR1 is LGHNA and CDR2 YNFKEQ. This CDR3 has 15 residues. DNA of the CDR3: TGTGCCAGCAGCCCCGGGACAGGGAACACCGGGGAGCTGTTTTTT. Translating gives CASSPGTGNTGELFF.

The chain joins TRBV7-2 to TRBJ2-7, with 9 bases aligning to TRBD2. This CDR3 has 15 residues. V was pared by 5 bases and J by 4 bases, with 9 bases of the junction left unmatched. Germline CDR1 is SGHTA and CDR2 is FQGNSA. Written as DNA, the CDR3 is TGTGCCAGCAGCGGTGAGCGGGGGGCGACGTACGAGCAGTACTTC. Translating it yields CASSGERGATYEQYF.

The chain links TRBV3-1 (or the pseudogene TRBV3-2) to TRBJ2-3; 10 bases align to TRBD2. Germline CDR1 reads LGHDT; CDR2 reads YNNKEL (reference sequence). V lost 6 bases and J lost 6; bases outside the gene matches: 6. The CDR3 has 14 amino acids. Here the CDR3 reads CASRPTGLADTQYF. CDR3 nucleotides: TGTGCCAGCAGACCGACGGGACTAGCGGATACGCAGTATTTT.

This rearrangement joins TRBV9 to TRBJ1-1; 8 positions match TRBD1. CDR1 is SGDLS, CDR2 YYNGEE, per germline. The CDR3 is 15 residues long. With V trimmed by 0 bases and J by 7 bases, 8 bases remained unmatched. CDR3 DNA sequence: TGTGCCAGCAGCGTAGAGGGGAGACAGGGGATTGAAGCTTTCTTT. It is translated as CASSVEGRQGIEAFF.

V gene TRBV3-1 (or the pseudogene TRBV3-2) combines with J gene TRBJ2-6; unclear D gene. CDR1 is LGHDT, CDR2 YNNKEL, per germline (reference sequence). The ends were cut back, 1 base at V and 0 bases at J, with 13 bases in the middle. The CDR3 is 18 residues long. CDR3 protein: CASSQVQVIYSGANVLTF. CDR3 coding DNA: TGTGCCAGCAGCCAAGTTCAGGTGATATACTCTGGGGCCAACGTCCTGACTTTC.

The chain employs TRBV3-1 (or the pseudogene TRBV3-2) and TRBJ1-6, with D unclear. Germline V CDR1 and CDR2: LGHDT, YNNKEL (reference sequence). There are 13 residues in the CDR3. Trimming cost V 4 bases and J 10 bases, with 11 bases left between them. CDR3 nucleotide sequence: TGTGCCAGCAGCCTAGAGGAGGGATCACCCCTCCACTTT. Translation gives CASSLEEGSPLHF.

CDR3 region: CASSQDRTDTLSYTF. CDR3 bases: TGCGCCAGCAGCCAAGATAGAACGGATACCTTGAGCTACACCTTC. The genes are TRBV4-3 and TRBJ1-2; D not resolved. The V end was cut by 0 bases, the J end by 9 bases, with 17 bases between. CDR1 is LGHNA and CDR2 is YSLEER in the germline V gene. The CDR3 consists of 15 residues.

This chain connects TRBV27 to TRBJ2-7, with TRBD1 identical over 10 bases. Germline V gene sequence: CDR1 MNHEY, CDR2 SMNVEV (reference sequence). Germline trimming cut 7 bases from V and 4 bases from J; bases unmatched to any gene: 10. The CDR3 is 15 amino acids. The CDR3 DNA sequence: TGTGCCAGCACGGGGCGGACAGGGGGTAGGTACGAGCAGTACTTC. Translation gives CASTGRTGGRYEQYF.

This chain connects TRBV6-5 to TRBJ2-5; 10 bases are a match to TRBD2. The CDR3 has 16 residues. The J segment lost 5 bases and the V segment lost 2 bases, leaving 8 bases of the junction unmatched. Germline V gene sequence: CDR1 MNHEY, CDR2 SVGAGI. The CDR3 loop is CASSYTWTSGWETQYF. The CDR3 DNA follows: TGTGCCAGCAGTTACACGTGGACTAGCGGTTGGGAGACCCAGTACTTC.

This clone has just one count. The V gene is TRBV5-5, the J gene TRBJ2-4; D is tentatively TRBD1 or TRBD2 (5 bases each). The length of the CDR3 is 15 residues. CDR1 is SGHKS, CDR2 YYEKEE, per germline (reference sequence). The V end lost 0 bases, the J end lost 6 bases, and 13 bases lay between the germline ends. This chain's CDR3 is CASSLDAGAGNIQYF. The CDR3 nucleotides are TGTGCCAGCAGCTTGGATGCCGGGGCTGGAAACATTCAGTACTTC.

The chain combines TRBV6-2 or TRBV6-3 with TRBJ2-3; D is possibly TRBD2 (6 bases). Trimming took off 2 bases at V and 2 bases at J, with 11 bases between the two ends. The CDR3 has 15 residues. Per germline, CDR1 MNHEY and CDR2 SVGEGT. The CDR3, as DNA: TGTGCCAGCAGTTACGCCGGGAGAGACACAGATACGCAGTATTTT. Protein sequence: CASSYAGRDTDTQYF.

The chain recombines TRBV10-2 with TRBJ1-1, with no clear D. The CDR3 has 13 amino acids. Trimming cost V 2 bases and J 3 bases, with 7 bases left between them. The V gene's germline CDR1 is WSHSY and CDR2 SAAADI. Here the CDR3 reads CASSENKDTEAFF. In DNA, the CDR3 is TGCGCCAGCAGTGAGAATAAGGACACTGAAGCTTTCTTT.

V gene TRBV12-3 or TRBV12-4 combines with J gene TRBJ1-5, with D possibly matching TRBD1 (6 bases). This CDR3 is 13 amino acids long. Trimming took off 5 bases at V and 3 bases at J, with 8 bases between the two ends. CDR3 residues: CASSNRVNQPQHF. CDR3 DNA sequence: TGTGCCAGCAGTAACAGGGTCAATCAGCCCCAGCATTTT.

This chain connects TRBV2 to TRBJ2-1, with 13 bases lining up with TRBD2. J was trimmed by 5 bases and V by 6 bases; bases with no gene match: 4. Germline values: CDR1 SNHLY, CDR2 FYNNEI. The CDR3 extends over 15 amino acids. CDR3 bases: TGTGCCAGCAGCATAGGACTAGCGGGAGACAATGAGCAGTTCTTC. This encodes CASSIGLAGDNEQFF.

The chain couples TRBV27 to TRBJ2-7, with 7 bases lining up with TRBD2. The V segment lost 0 bases and the J segment 3 bases; nucleotides outside the gene matches: 8. Germline CDR1 and CDR2: MNHEY and SMNVEV (reference sequence). The CDR3 has 16 amino acids. The CDR3 loop is CASSLSPAGAFYEQYF. The CDR3 DNA is TGTGCCAGCAGTTTATCCCCTGCGGGAGCCTTCTACGAGCAGTACTTC.

The DNA of the CDR3 is TGTGCCAGCAGCTTAGCCGGCAGGGGATCGAATGGCTACACCTTC. Translation gives CASSLAGRGSNGYTF. The chain couples TRBV7-8 to TRBJ1-2; perhaps TRBD1 as D (6 bases). Per the germline V gene, CDR1 is SGHVS and CDR2 is FQNEAQ. This CDR3 is built from 15 residues. The V and J ends lost 0 bases and 6 bases respectively, with 14 bases between them.